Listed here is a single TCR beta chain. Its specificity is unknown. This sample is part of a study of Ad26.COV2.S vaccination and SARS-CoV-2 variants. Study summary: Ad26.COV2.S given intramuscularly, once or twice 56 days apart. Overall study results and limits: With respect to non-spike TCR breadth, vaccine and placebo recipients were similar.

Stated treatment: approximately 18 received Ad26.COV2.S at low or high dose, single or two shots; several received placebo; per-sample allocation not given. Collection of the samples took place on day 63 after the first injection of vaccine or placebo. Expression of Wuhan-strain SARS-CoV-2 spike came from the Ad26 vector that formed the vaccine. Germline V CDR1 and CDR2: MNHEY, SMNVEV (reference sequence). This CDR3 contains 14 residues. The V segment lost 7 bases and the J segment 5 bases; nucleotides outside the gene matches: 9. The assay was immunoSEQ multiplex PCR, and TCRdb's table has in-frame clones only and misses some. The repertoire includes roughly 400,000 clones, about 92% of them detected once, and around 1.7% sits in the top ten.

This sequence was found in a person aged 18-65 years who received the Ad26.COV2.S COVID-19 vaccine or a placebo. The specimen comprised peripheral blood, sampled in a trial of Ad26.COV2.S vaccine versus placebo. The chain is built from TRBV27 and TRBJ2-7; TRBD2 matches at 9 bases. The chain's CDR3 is CASKLAGGMHEQYF. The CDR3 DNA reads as TGTGCCAGCAAATTGGCGGGGGGGATGCACGAGCAGTACTTC.